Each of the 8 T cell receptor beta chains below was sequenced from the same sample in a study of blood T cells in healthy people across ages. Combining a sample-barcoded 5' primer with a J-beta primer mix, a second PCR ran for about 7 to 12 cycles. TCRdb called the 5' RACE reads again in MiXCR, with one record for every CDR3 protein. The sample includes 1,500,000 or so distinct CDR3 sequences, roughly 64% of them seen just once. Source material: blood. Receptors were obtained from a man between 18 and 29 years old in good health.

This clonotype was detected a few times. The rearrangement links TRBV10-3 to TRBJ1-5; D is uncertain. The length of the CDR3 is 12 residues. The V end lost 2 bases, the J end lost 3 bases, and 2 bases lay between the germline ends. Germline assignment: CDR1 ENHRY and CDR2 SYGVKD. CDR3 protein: CAISENNQPQHF. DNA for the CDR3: TGTGCCATCAGTGAGAACAATCAGCCCCAGCATTTT.

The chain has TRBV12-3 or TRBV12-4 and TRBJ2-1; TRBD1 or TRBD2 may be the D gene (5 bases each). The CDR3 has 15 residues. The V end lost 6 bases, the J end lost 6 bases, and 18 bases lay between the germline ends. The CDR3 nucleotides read TGTGCCAGCAGGCAACCGGGACGTGGAAGCAATGAGCAGTTCTTC. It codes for CASRQPGRGSNEQFF.

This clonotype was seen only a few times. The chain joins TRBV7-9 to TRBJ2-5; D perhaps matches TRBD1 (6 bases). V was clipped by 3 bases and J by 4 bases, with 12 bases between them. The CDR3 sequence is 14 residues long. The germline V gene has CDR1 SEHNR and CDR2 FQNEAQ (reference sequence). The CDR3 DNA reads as TGTGCCAGCAGCTTCCCACAGGGCGGAGAGACCCAGTACTTC. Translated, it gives CASSFPQGGETQYF.

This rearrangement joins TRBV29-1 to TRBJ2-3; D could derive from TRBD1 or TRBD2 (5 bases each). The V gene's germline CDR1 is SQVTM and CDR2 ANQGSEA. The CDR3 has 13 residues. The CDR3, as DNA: TGCATCGTCCGGGACGGAGCCACAGATACGCAGTATTTT. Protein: CIVRDGATDTQYF.

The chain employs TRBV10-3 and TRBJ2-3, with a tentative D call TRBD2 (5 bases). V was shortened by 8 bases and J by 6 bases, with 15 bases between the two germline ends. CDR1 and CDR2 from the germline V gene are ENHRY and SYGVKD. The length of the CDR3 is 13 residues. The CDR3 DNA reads TGTGCCATCGGAAAGCAGAGAGGGGATACGCAGTATTTT. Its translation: CAIGKQRGDTQYF.

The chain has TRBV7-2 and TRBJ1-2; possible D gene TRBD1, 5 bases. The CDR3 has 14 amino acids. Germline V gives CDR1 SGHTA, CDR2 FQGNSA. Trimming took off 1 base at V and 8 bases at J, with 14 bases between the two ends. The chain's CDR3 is CASSLEGRRRGYTF. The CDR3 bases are TGTGCCAGCAGCTTAGAGGGGCGCAGGAGGGGCTACACCTTC.

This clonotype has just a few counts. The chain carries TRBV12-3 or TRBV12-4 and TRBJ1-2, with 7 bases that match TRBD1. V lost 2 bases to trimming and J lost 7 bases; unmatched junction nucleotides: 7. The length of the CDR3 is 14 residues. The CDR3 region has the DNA TGTGCCAGCAGTTTAACGACAGGGTTTCTTGGCTACACCTTC. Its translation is CASSLTTGFLGYTF.

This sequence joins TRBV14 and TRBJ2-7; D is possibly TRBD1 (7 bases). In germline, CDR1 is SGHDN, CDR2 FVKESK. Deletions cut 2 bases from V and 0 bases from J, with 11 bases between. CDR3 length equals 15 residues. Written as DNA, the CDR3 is TGTGCCAGCAGCCAATCAGGGGGACTCTCCTACGAGCAGTACTTC. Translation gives CASSQSGGLSYEQYF.